A single sample gave rise to the 29 T cell receptor beta chains below, sequenced in a study of control samples from healthy donors and cancer patients. This table comes from immunoSEQ multiplex PCR, and its TCRdb copy is limited to in-frame clones, with some not included. The table lists 100,000 to 150,000 clones, less than 90% of them singletons. The specimen sequenced was blood. The origin of the receptors is a man between 18 and 35 years old in good health.

The gene calls are TRBV18 and TRBJ1-4; no firm D call. The CDR3 loop spans 13 amino acids. Germline V lookup: CDR1 KGHSH, CDR2 LQKENI. V was pared by 2 bases and J by 7 bases, with 8 bases between. CDR3 in amino acids: CASSPRGGEKLFF. In DNA form, the CDR3 reads TGTGCCAGCTCACCAAGAGGAGGTGAAAAACTGTTTTTT.

This chain connects TRBV9 to TRBJ1-6, with D possibly matching TRBD1 (5 bases). CDR1 SGDLS and CDR2 YYNGEE come from the germline V gene. The V gene lost 7 bases and the J gene lost 10 bases, with 18 bases spanning the gap. CDR3 length: 14 amino acids. In nucleotides, the CDR3 is TGTGCCAGCGACCGATCTGGGGGTGGCTCACCCCTCCACTTT. Amino acid sequence: CASDRSGGGSPLHF.

This chain joins TRBV27 and TRBJ2-2; perhaps TRBD2 as D (6 bases). Germline V lookup: CDR1 MNHEY, CDR2 SMNVEV (reference sequence). CDR3 length: 17 amino acids. V was pared by 5 bases and J by 4 bases, with 20 bases between. CDR3: CASSLLTPGVSTGELFF. In DNA, the CDR3 is TGTGCCAGCAGTCTTCTCACCCCGGGAGTTAGCACCGGGGAGCTGTTTTTT.

The rearrangement links TRBV2 to TRBJ2-7; D is possibly TRBD1 (6 bases). Germline V gene data show CDR1 as SNHLY and CDR2 as FYNNEI. The CDR3 is 14 amino acids. Trimming took off 6 bases at V and 0 bases at J, with 12 bases between the two ends. Here the CDR3 DNA reads TGTGCCAGCAGATACGACAGGAACTCCTACGAGCAGTACTTC. Amino acid sequence: CASRYDRNSYEQYF.

CDR3 bases: TGTGCCACCAGTGAACGGGGACTAGCGGGGACCTACGAGCAGTACTTC. It translates to CATSERGLAGTYEQYF. The chain combines TRBV24-1 with TRBJ2-7; 13 positions agree with TRBD2. Germline CDR1 is KGHDR and CDR2 is SFDVKD. The CDR3 length is 16 residues. The ends lost 4 bases at V and 2 bases at J; junction bases unmatched: 4.

The chain joins TRBV27 to TRBJ1-6; D gene ambiguous. The CDR3 runs 15 residues. In germline, CDR1 is MNHEY, CDR2 SMNVEV (reference sequence). V dropped 2 bases and J dropped 4 bases, with 9 bases sitting between them. CDR3 coding DNA: TGTGCCAGCAGTTTACGCCTGCAATATAATTCACCCCTCCACTTT. It translates to CASSLRLQYNSPLHF.

V and J are TRBV12-3 or TRBV12-4 and TRBJ1-5, with D possibly matching TRBD1 (6 bases). V shed 5 bases and J shed 3 bases, with 8 bases lying between them. The CDR3 is 13 residues long. CDR3 region: CASSGQINQPQHF. CDR3 sequence (DNA): TGTGCCAGCAGTGGACAGATCAATCAGCCCCAGCATTTT.

This clone appeared once. V usage is TRBV24-1 and J usage is TRBJ2-5; no clear D gene. Germline-derived CDR1 and CDR2 are KGHDR and SFDVKD. This CDR3 is built from 13 residues. Trimming stripped 4 bases from V and 5 bases from J, with 10 bases between. The CDR3 region is CATSDPDAETQYF. The CDR3 DNA reads TGTGCCACCAGTGACCCGGACGCGGAGACCCAGTACTTC.

The rearrangement uses TRBV9 and TRBJ2-5, with 12 bases lining up with TRBD2. V gave up 4 bases and J gave up 3 bases; unmatched junction bases: 4. CDR1 is SGDLS, CDR2 YYNGEE, per germline. This CDR3 is 15 amino acids long. The CDR3 loop reads CASSMASGREETQYF. The CDR3 DNA reads TGTGCCAGCAGCATGGCTAGCGGGAGGGAAGAGACCCAGTACTTC.

The rearrangement joins TRBV5-1 to TRBJ1-2; D uncertain. This CDR3 contains 16 residues. Trimming took 2 bases from V and 2 from J, leaving 16 bases between them. CDR1 and CDR2 from the germline V gene are SGHRS and YFSETQ. The CDR3 reads CASSFDLRIGNYGYTF. CDR3 coding DNA: TGCGCCAGCAGCTTCGATCTACGTATCGGCAACTATGGCTACACCTTC.

The rearrangement links TRBV19 to TRBJ1-1; D unclear. In germline, CDR1 is LNHDA, CDR2 SQIVND (reference sequence). Trimming stripped 4 bases from V and 4 bases from J, with 13 bases between. The CDR3 has 14 amino acids. Here the CDR3 reads CASSTAGSGTEAFF. In DNA, the CDR3 is TGTGCCAGTAGTACCGCCGGATCAGGCACTGAAGCTTTCTTT.

This chain links TRBV27 with TRBJ1-1; the D gene is possibly TRBD1 (6 bases). Trimming removed 3 bases at V and 2 bases at J, with 10 bases between. Germline V lookup: CDR1 MNHEY, CDR2 SMNVEV (reference sequence). The CDR3 is 14 amino acids. The DNA for the CDR3 is TGTGCCAGCAGTTTTCAGGGGATTAACACTGAAGCTTTCTTT. Translated, it gives CASSFQGINTEAFF.

The V gene is TRBV18, the J gene TRBJ2-1; no firm D call. The CDR3 spans 15 residues. Germline V CDR1 and CDR2: KGHSH, LQKENI. V lost 2 bases and J lost 0, with 8 bases in between. Written as DNA, the CDR3 is TGTGCCAGCTCACCAACGCAGAGCTCCTACAATGAGCAGTTCTTC. It encodes CASSPTQSSYNEQFF.

The chain is built from TRBV30 and TRBJ1-6, with 7 bases lining up with TRBD1. Germline trimming cut 6 bases from V and 4 bases from J; bases unmatched to any gene: 3. The germline V gene has CDR1 GTSNPN and CDR2 SVGIG (reference sequence). The CDR3 consists of 13 residues. CDR3 residues: CACTGEYNSPLHF. The DNA for the CDR3 is TGTGCCTGTACAGGGGAATATAATTCACCCCTCCACTTT.

J is TRBJ2-1 and V is TRBV7-8; 9 nucleotides agree with TRBD2. This CDR3 contains 19 residues. With V trimmed by 5 bases and J by 0 bases, 14 bases remained unmatched. CDR1 and CDR2 (germline): SGHVS, FQNEAQ. In DNA form, the CDR3 reads TGTGCCAGCAGCAAAAGGACTAGCGCCAGCCAAACCTCCTACAATGAGCAGTTCTTC. Amino acids: CASSKRTSASQTSYNEQFF. The complete variable domain, with remaining parts taken from reference TRBV7-8 and TRBJ2-1, reads GAGVSQSPRYKVAKRGQDVALRCDPISGHVSLFWYQQALGQGPEFLTYFQNEAQLDKSGLPSDRFFAERPEGSVSTLKIQRTQQEDSAVYLCASSKRTSASQTSYNEQFFGPGTRLTVL.

The rearrangement links TRBV6-5 to TRBJ2-1; D perhaps matches TRBD2 (6 bases). This CDR3 comprises 13 residues. V shed 10 bases and J shed 7 bases, with 17 bases lying between them. The V gene's germline CDR1 is MNHEY and CDR2 SVGAGI. The CDR3 is CATRTGTLNEQFF. The CDR3 DNA reads as TGTGCCACCCGGACCGGGACTCTTAATGAGCAGTTCTTC.

This chain links TRBV7-2 with TRBJ2-2, with D perhaps assigned TRBD1 or TRBD2 (5 bases each). The CDR3 is made up of 16 amino acids. In germline, CDR1 is SGHTA, CDR2 FQGNSA. The V end was cut by 0 bases, the J end by 5 bases, with 13 bases between. The DNA for the CDR3 is TGTGCCAGCAGCTTAGCCTTGTGGGACCTGACCGGGGAGCTGTTTTTT. Translated, it gives CASSLALWDLTGELFF.

The chain joins TRBV19 to TRBJ2-1; D may be TRBD1 or TRBD2 (6 bases each). The CDR3 has 13 residues. CDR1 and CDR2 (germline): LNHDA, SQIVND (reference sequence). Trimming took 5 bases from V and 8 from J, leaving 13 bases between them. The CDR3 region has the DNA TGTGCCAGTAGTCCCGAGGGGGGCCATGAGCAGTTCTTC. Its translation is CASSPEGGHEQFF.

The chain joins TRBV25-1 to TRBJ1-1, with D unclear. The CDR3 extends over 13 amino acids. Looked up from germline, CDR1 is MGHDK and CDR2 is SYGVNS. Trimming removed 6 bases at V and 0 bases at J, with 8 bases between. The CDR3 loop is CASRRRMNTEAFF. CDR3 DNA sequence: TGTGCCAGCAGACGAAGAATGAACACTGAAGCTTTCTTT.

The CDR3 is CASSPGGVFDTQYF. CDR3 in DNA: TGTGCCAGCAGCCCTGGGGGAGTATTCGATACGCAGTATTTT. The chain couples TRBV7-9 to TRBJ2-3, with D perhaps matching TRBD1 or TRBD2 (5 bases each). CDR1 is SEHNR, CDR2 FQNEAQ, per germline (reference sequence). The CDR3 covers 14 residues. With 5 bases removed from V and 6 bases from J, the gap between germline ends came to 15 bases.

V and J are TRBV10-2 and TRBJ1-5; D might be TRBD1 (5 bases). Germline lookup yields CDR1 WSHSY and CDR2 SAAADI. V was pared by 8 bases and J by 4 bases, with 15 bases between. The length of the CDR3 is 14 residues. The CDR3 loop is CASDSGIGNQPQHF. CDR3 nucleotides: TGCGCCAGCGATTCAGGGATAGGAAATCAGCCCCAGCATTTT.

The rearrangement uses TRBV11-2 and TRBJ1-1; no definite D call. Germline CDR1 and CDR2: SGHAT and FQNNGV. The CDR3 is made up of 14 amino acids. Deletions cut 5 bases from V and 7 bases from J, with 17 bases between. Here the CDR3 reads CASSASISWHEAFF. CDR3 DNA sequence: TGTGCCAGCAGCGCTAGTATATCCTGGCATGAAGCTTTCTTT.

This chain joins TRBV7-3 and TRBJ2-7, with TRBD2 matching 8 bases. The germline V gene encodes CDR1 SGHTA and CDR2 FQGTGA. The CDR3 loop spans 14 amino acids. The junction had 8 bases not matched to a gene; V was cut back by 4 bases and J by 6 bases. The CDR3 DNA sequence: TGTGCCAGCAGCTCAGCCGGGGGGGCTCGCGAGCAGTACTTC. Its protein product is CASSSAGGAREQYF.

CDR3 residues: CATSGQNQPQHF. CDR3 in DNA: TGTGCCACCAGCGGACAGAATCAGCCCCAGCATTTT. The chain has TRBV15 and TRBJ1-5, with D maybe TRBD1 (6 bases). The CDR3 has 12 residues. Deletions cut 5 bases from V and 4 bases from J, with 6 bases between. Germline V gives CDR1 LNHNV, CDR2 YYDKDF (reference sequence).

The V and J genes are TRBV2 and TRBJ1-2; 10 positions match TRBD1. The J segment lost 7 bases and the V segment lost 4 bases, leaving 12 bases of the junction unmatched. Germline V CDR1 and CDR2: SNHLY, FYNNEI. The CDR3 is made up of 16 amino acids. Here the CDR3 reads CASSGQGAVVLSGYTF. CDR3 nucleotides: TGTGCCAGCAGTGGACAGGGGGCGGTGGTTCTATCTGGCTACACCTTC.

The chain recombines TRBV14 with TRBJ2-1; no clear D. Trimming took off 0 bases at V and 5 bases at J, with 11 bases between the two ends. This CDR3 region has 15 residues. Germline values: CDR1 SGHDN, CDR2 FVKESK. The CDR3 protein is CASSQDLARNNEQFF. CDR3 bases: TGTGCCAGCAGCCAAGATCTCGCCCGAAACAATGAGCAGTTCTTC.

The chain carries TRBV30 and TRBJ1-1; 7 bases agree with TRBD1. V dropped 0 bases and J dropped 10; count of bases not matched to a gene: 8. The CDR3 spans 13 residues. Germline V gene lookup returns CDR1 GTSNPN and CDR2 SVGIG (reference sequence). This CDR3 reads CAWSVNRGALAFF. In DNA, the CDR3 is TGTGCCTGGAGTGTAAACAGGGGAGCTTTAGCTTTCTTT.

Here the CDR3 reads CASSRTSTTYEQYF. DNA for the CDR3: TGTGCCAGCAGCCGGACTAGCACAACCTACGAGCAGTACTTC. This chain links TRBV5-4 with TRBJ2-7; 8 positions agree with TRBD2. Germline V gene sequence: CDR1 SGHNT, CDR2 YYREEE (reference sequence). This CDR3 region has 14 residues. With V trimmed by 4 bases and J by 2 bases, 5 bases remained unmatched.

The chain joins TRBV6-6 to TRBJ1-4; the match to TRBD1 covers 10 bases. Germline V gives CDR1 MNHNY, CDR2 SVGAGI (reference sequence). This CDR3 spans 15 amino acids. Trimming removed 0 bases from V and 10 bases from J; junction bases left unmatched: 5. The chain's CDR3 is CASSYSDRGHGKLFF. CDR3 in DNA: TGTGCCAGCAGTTACTCAGACAGGGGGCATGGAAAACTGTTTTTT.